Shown below are 32 T cell receptor beta chains from a single sample sequenced in a study of blood T cell repertoires in COVID-19. Data came from immunoSEQ multiplex PCR; TCRdb stores just in-frame clones and leaves some out. Of 250,000 to 300,000 clones in the sample, around 90% were seen once. The sample taken for sequencing was peripheral blood. Source of these receptors: a man aged 45-65 years with acute or convalescent COVID-19.

The chain carries TRBV20-1 and TRBJ1-5, with D tentatively TRBD1 (5 bases). The CDR3 runs to 13 residues. The germline CDR1 and CDR2 sequences are DFQATT and SNEGSKA (reference sequence). Trimming took off 3 bases at V and 4 bases at J, with 10 bases between the two ends. The CDR3 is CSASWGRNQPQHF. The CDR3 nucleotides read TGCAGTGCTAGTTGGGGCAGAAATCAGCCCCAGCATTTT.

The chain combines TRBV18 with TRBJ2-5; D uncertain. CDR3 length equals 14 residues. Per the germline V gene, CDR1 is KGHSH and CDR2 is LQKENI. V was clipped by 2 bases and J by 1 base, with 8 bases between them. CDR3 sequence (DNA): TGTGCCAGCTCACCAAGTCCTAGCCAAGAGACCCAGTACTTC. This translates into CASSPSPSQETQYF.

The CDR3: CATSRDRPGGYTF. The CDR3 coding sequence is TGTGCCACCAGCAGAGATCGGCCGGGGGGCTACACCTTC. This chain links TRBV15 with TRBJ1-2; no reliable D call. This CDR3 contains 13 residues. Trimming cost V 0 bases and J 8 bases, with 10 bases left between them. Germline V gives CDR1 LNHNV, CDR2 YYDKDF (reference sequence).

The chain carries TRBV4-1 and TRBJ2-1; TRBD2 agrees at 8 bases. J gave up 7 bases and V 0 bases, and 11 bases lay outside the gene matches. The CDR3 runs 17 residues. Germline CDR1 MGHRA, CDR2 YSYEKL. The CDR3 DNA is TGCGCCAGCAGCCAAGATCTAAGAAGACTAGCGTGGAATGAGCAGTTCTTC. This translates into CASSQDLRRLAWNEQFF.

The rearrangement uses TRBV6-5 and TRBJ2-7, with TRBD1 identical over 9 bases. Unmatched junction bases numbered 6, after V lost 2 bases and J lost 4 bases. This CDR3 comprises 15 residues. The V gene's germline CDR1 is MNHEY and CDR2 SVGAGI. The CDR3 region is CASSYAGQGRYEQYF. In DNA, the CDR3 is TGTGCCAGCAGTTACGCCGGACAGGGGCGGTACGAGCAGTACTTC.

The chain has TRBV6-1 and TRBJ1-2, with D possibly matching TRBD1 (6 bases). The length of the CDR3 is 13 residues. Trimming removed 3 bases at V and 6 bases at J, with 11 bases between. CDR1 and CDR2 (germline): MNHNS, SASEGT. The DNA of the CDR3 is TGTGCCAGCAGTGAGCGAGGGGGTAATGGCTACACCTTC. Translated: CASSERGGNGYTF.

J is TRBJ2-3 and V is TRBV5-8, with 15 bases identical to TRBD2. CDR3 size: 16 residues. Trimming cost V 4 bases and J 3 bases; bases outside gene matches: 3. Germline V CDR1 and CDR2: SGHTS, YDEGEE. The CDR3 reads CASSAGTSGGTDTQYF. The CDR3 nucleotides are TGTGCCAGCAGCGCCGGGACTAGCGGGGGGACAGATACGCAGTATTTT.

V gene TRBV4-2 combines with J gene TRBJ1-6, with a tentative D call TRBD1 (6 bases). Germline V lookup: CDR1 LGHNA, CDR2 YNFKEQ. The CDR3 spans 15 residues. The germline V and J ends were trimmed by 4 bases and 7 bases, with 14 bases remaining between them. The CDR3 spells CASSPWDIRNSPLHF. The CDR3 DNA reads TGTGCCAGCAGCCCGTGGGACATTCGGAATTCACCCCTCCACTTT.

V usage is TRBV30 and J usage is TRBJ1-6; 9 positions match TRBD1. The CDR3 is made up of 15 amino acids. J gave up 3 bases and V 1 base, and 1 base lay outside the gene matches. The germline V gene has CDR1 GTSNPN and CDR2 SVGIG (reference sequence). The CDR3 DNA follows: TGTGCCTGGAGTGGGGACAGGGTCTATAATTCACCCCTCCACTTT. Translated: CAWSGDRVYNSPLHF. The full variable domain, its missing parts supplied by reference TRBV30 and TRBJ1-6, is SQTIHQWPATLVQPVGSPLSLECTVEGTSNPNLYWYRQAAGRGLQLLFYSVGIGQISSEVPQNLSASRPQDRQFILSSKKLLLSDSGFYLCAWSGDRVYNSPLHFGNGTRLTVT.

The rearrangement joins TRBV6-5 to TRBJ2-7; tentatively, D is TRBD2 (5 bases). The germline V gene has CDR1 MNHEY and CDR2 SVGAGI. The CDR3 sequence is 15 residues long. V dropped 2 bases and J dropped 4 bases, with 15 bases sitting between them. The DNA for the CDR3 is TGTGCCAGCAGTTACCGACCACGCTCGGGGTACGAGCAGTACTTC. This translates into CASSYRPRSGYEQYF.

The V call is TRBV6-5, the J call TRBJ1-1; 7 bases fit TRBD1. Per the germline V gene, CDR1 is MNHEY and CDR2 is SVGAGI. The CDR3 covers 15 residues. V lost 4 bases, J lost 0 bases, and 5 bases stayed unmatched. The CDR3 spells CASSSTGALNTEAFF. The CDR3 bases are TGTGCCAGCAGTTCAACAGGGGCCTTGAACACTGAAGCTTTCTTT.

The genes are TRBV2 and TRBJ1-3, with D uncertain. The CDR3 covers 15 residues. The germline V gene has CDR1 SNHLY and CDR2 FYNNEI. V was clipped by 6 bases and J by 1 base, with 13 bases between them. The CDR3 DNA follows: TGTGCCAGCAGGGAATCCCCGGGGTCTGGAAACACCATATATTTT. Translated: CASRESPGSGNTIYF.

The chain has TRBV7-8 and TRBJ1-5, with 9 bases matching TRBD1. Germline-derived CDR1 and CDR2 are SGHVS and FQNEAQ. V was clipped by 1 base and J by 2 bases; unmatched bases: 6. The CDR3 extends over 17 amino acids. The DNA of the CDR3 is TGTGCCAGCAGCTTAGAGGGGGGACAGGGCGGCAATCAGCCCCAGCATTTT. This codes for CASSLEGGQGGNQPQHF.

DNA for the CDR3: TGTGCCAGTCAGGGGACTAGCGGGGTGCGGGAGACCCAGTACTTC. This translates into CASQGTSGVRETQYF. The chain has TRBV19 and TRBJ2-5; 13 nucleotides align to TRBD2. The CDR3 has 15 amino acids. J gave up 5 bases and V 8 bases, and 8 bases lay outside the gene matches. The germline CDR1 and CDR2 sequences are LNHDA and SQIVND (reference sequence).

This clone turned up a few times. The chain has TRBV25-1 and TRBJ2-2; 7 bases match TRBD1. This CDR3 is 14 amino acids long. The germline gives CDR1 MGHDK, CDR2 SYGVNS. The V segment lost 2 bases and the J segment 6 bases; nucleotides outside the gene matches: 3. CDR3 in DNA: TGTGCCAGCAGTGAAGGGGACAGTGCCGGGGAGCTGTTTTTT. Its protein is CASSEGDSAGELFF. Full variable domain (rest looked up from reference TRBV25-1 and TRBJ2-2): EADIYQTPRYLVIGTGKKITLECSQTMGHDKMYWYQQDPGMELHLIHYSYGVNSTEKGDLSSESTVSRIRTEHFPLTLESARPSHTSQYLCASSEGDSAGELFFGEGSRLTVL.

The chain couples TRBV30 to TRBJ1-6; TRBD1 is a possible D gene (6 bases). Trimming cost V 2 bases and J 7 bases, with 12 bases left between them. The CDR3 spans 14 residues. Germline V gene sequence: CDR1 GTSNPN, CDR2 SVGIG (reference sequence). The CDR3 region has the DNA TGTGCCTGGAGTATAGCGGGGGCCAATTCACCCCTCCACTTT. This sequence encodes CAWSIAGANSPLHF.

This clone has a single count. The CDR3 DNA sequence: TGTGCCAGCAGCTCCCGACAGGGAGGCCAGCCCCAGCATTTT. As protein: CASSSRQGGQPQHF. The chain employs TRBV13 and TRBJ1-5, with 7 bases lining up with TRBD1. Trimming removed 4 bases from V and 7 bases from J; junction bases left unmatched: 7. Germline CDR1 reads PRHDT; CDR2 reads FYEKMQ (reference sequence). The CDR3 contains 14 residues.

The J gene is TRBJ1-5, the V gene TRBV4-2; no clear D. The CDR3 is 15 amino acids. V shed 0 bases and J shed 2 bases, with 8 bases lying between them. The germline V gene has CDR1 LGHNA and CDR2 YNFKEQ. The CDR3 sequence is CASSQDPTGNQPQHF. The CDR3 region has the DNA TGTGCCAGCAGCCAAGATCCAACGGGCAATCAGCCCCAGCATTTT.

J is TRBJ2-5 and V is TRBV12-3 or TRBV12-4; D may be TRBD1 (5 bases). V was cut by 7 bases and J by 5 bases, with 14 bases left in between. The CDR3 consists of 13 residues. CDR3 DNA sequence: TGTGCCAGCAACAAGCAGGGTTTTGAGACCCAGTACTTC. Translating it yields CASNKQGFETQYF.

V and J are TRBV7-9 and TRBJ2-4; TRBD1 matches 8 bases. This CDR3 is built from 16 residues. The V gene's germline CDR1 is SEHNR and CDR2 FQNEAQ (reference sequence). The J segment lost 2 bases and the V segment lost 5 bases, leaving 8 bases of the junction unmatched. The chain's CDR3 is CASSEQGEGTKNIQYF. The CDR3 bases are TGTGCCAGCAGCGAACAGGGGGAAGGTACCAAAAACATTCAGTACTTC.

The chain couples TRBV18 to TRBJ1-6; 8 bases agree with TRBD1. The CDR3 extends over 15 amino acids. The ends lost 11 bases at V and 7 bases at J; junction bases unmatched: 13. Germline V gene sequence: CDR1 KGHSH, CDR2 LQKENI. Written as DNA, the CDR3 is TGTGCCTGCCGACGGGACAGGCAGGAAAATTCACCCCTCCACTTT. It specifies CACRRDRQENSPLHF.

The gene calls are TRBV25-1 and TRBJ1-6; TRBD1 agrees at 8 bases. This CDR3 is built from 17 residues. The germline gives CDR1 MGHDK, CDR2 SYGVNS. After removal of 4 bases from V and 0 bases from J, the junction contained 5 bases not matched to a gene. As DNA, the CDR3 is TGTGCCAGCAGTGCTTGGACAGGGAGCTCCTATAATTCACCCCTCCACTTT. Translated: CASSAWTGSSYNSPLHF.

The chain links TRBV29-1 to TRBJ1-2; 7 bases map to TRBD1. The CDR3 covers 13 residues. V gave up 5 bases and J gave up 2 bases; unmatched junction bases: 5. Germline V gives CDR1 SQVTM, CDR2 ANQGSEA. CDR3 bases: TGCAGCGTTCAGGGACAGCGGAACTATGGCTACACCTTC. Translating it yields CSVQGQRNYGYTF.

This chain connects TRBV7-9 to TRBJ1-3; the D is unclear. In germline, CDR1 is SEHNR, CDR2 FQNEAQ (reference sequence). Trimming stripped 2 bases from V and 0 bases from J, with 11 bases between. The CDR3 has 16 amino acids. DNA of the CDR3: TGTGCCAGCAGCTTAAGAGGAGGCGGCTCTGGAAACACCATATATTTT. The encoded protein is CASSLRGGGSGNTIYF. The whole variable domain, filled in from reference TRBV7-9 and TRBJ1-3, reads DTGVSQNPRHKITKRGQNVTFRCDPISEHNRLYWYRQTLGQGPEFLTYFQNEAQLEKSRLLSDRFSAERPKGSFSTLEIQRTEQGDSAMYLCASSLRGGGSGNTIYFGEGSWLTVV.

The J gene is TRBJ1-4, the V gene TRBV5-1, with no clear D. CDR1 and CDR2 (germline): SGHRS, YFSETQ. This CDR3 has 15 amino acids. V gave up 0 bases and J gave up 6 bases, with 12 bases separating them. This chain's CDR3 is CASSLVTNGDEKLFF. The CDR3 DNA reads as TGCGCCAGCAGCTTGGTAACTAACGGGGATGAAAAACTGTTTTTT.

The J gene is TRBJ2-7, the V gene TRBV5-5; 10 bases align to TRBD1. The trim removed 4 bases at V and 0 bases at J, leaving 4 bases unmatched. The CDR3 length is 15 residues. Germline V gene lookup returns CDR1 SGHKS and CDR2 YYEKEE (reference sequence). The CDR3 is CASSTRDRGSYEQYF. The CDR3 region has the DNA TGTGCCAGCAGCACCCGGGACAGGGGCTCCTACGAGCAGTACTTC.

This clone was counted once. The V gene is TRBV3-1 (or the pseudogene TRBV3-2), the J gene TRBJ2-7; D unclear. V shed 0 bases and J shed 6 bases, with 6 bases lying between them. The CDR3 is 12 residues long. Germline CDR1 reads LGHDT; CDR2 reads YNNKEL (reference sequence). The CDR3 nucleotides read TGTGCCAGCAGCCAAGATTTCAGCGAGCAGTACTTC. Its protein is CASSQDFSEQYF.

The rearrangement uses TRBV2 and TRBJ1-2; 8 bases align to TRBD1. Losses at the gene ends were 4 bases for V and 8 bases for J; bases not matched to a gene: 3. The CDR3 has 12 amino acids. The germline V gene encodes CDR1 SNHLY and CDR2 FYNNEI. The CDR3 DNA reads TGTGCCAGCAGTGGGACAGGGTTCGGCTACACCTTC. It codes for CASSGTGFGYTF. The full variable domain, with the rest looked up from reference TRBV2 and TRBJ1-2, is EPEVTQTPSHQVTQMGQEVILRCVPISNHLYFYWYRQILGQKVEFLVSFYNNEISEKSEIFDDQFSVERPDGSNFTLKIRSTKLEDSAMYFCASSGTGFGYTFGSGTRLTVV.

The chain couples TRBV9 to TRBJ1-1, with TRBD1 as a possible D gene (5 bases). Germline CDR1 and CDR2: SGDLS and YYNGEE. Trimming took 4 bases from V and 5 from J, leaving 12 bases between them. The CDR3 consists of 13 residues. CDR3 sequence (DNA): TGTGCCAGCAGCTTTCGACAGTTAACTGAAGCTTTCTTT. Translation: CASSFRQLTEAFF.

The J gene is TRBJ2-7, the V gene TRBV5-1; D is undetermined. Trimming removed 6 bases from V and 6 bases from J, with 19 bases in between. CDR3 length equals 14 residues. Germline V gene sequence: CDR1 SGHRS, CDR2 YFSETQ. The CDR3 nucleotides are TGCGCCAGCACCGCCGACACTTACCCCAGCGAGCAGTACTTC. It codes for CASTADTYPSEQYF.

V usage is TRBV5-1 and J usage is TRBJ1-2; TRBD1 matches 7 bases. The CDR3 loop spans 14 amino acids. CDR1 is SGHRS and CDR2 is YFSETQ in the germline V gene. V lost 7 bases, J lost 8 bases, and 14 bases stayed unmatched. As DNA, the CDR3 is TGCGCCAGCCAACCGACAGGGCCAAGGGAAGGCTACACCTTC. Translation gives CASQPTGPREGYTF. Full variable domain (remainder filled in from reference TRBV5-1 and TRBJ1-2): KAGVTQTPRYLIKTRGQQVTLSCSPISGHRSVSWYQQTPGQGLQFLFEYFSETQRNKGNFPGRFSGRQFSNSRSEMNVSTLELGDSALYLCASQPTGPREGYTFGSGTRLTVV.

The chain uses TRBV28 and TRBJ1-4; 7 nucleotides align to TRBD1. Germline V gene sequence: CDR1 MDHEN, CDR2 SYDVKM. J was trimmed by 0 bases and V by 5 bases; bases with no gene match: 6. There are 16 residues in the CDR3. CDR3 residues: CASSADRAATNEKLFF. The CDR3, as DNA: TGTGCCAGCAGTGCTGACAGGGCCGCAACTAATGAAAAACTGTTTTTT.